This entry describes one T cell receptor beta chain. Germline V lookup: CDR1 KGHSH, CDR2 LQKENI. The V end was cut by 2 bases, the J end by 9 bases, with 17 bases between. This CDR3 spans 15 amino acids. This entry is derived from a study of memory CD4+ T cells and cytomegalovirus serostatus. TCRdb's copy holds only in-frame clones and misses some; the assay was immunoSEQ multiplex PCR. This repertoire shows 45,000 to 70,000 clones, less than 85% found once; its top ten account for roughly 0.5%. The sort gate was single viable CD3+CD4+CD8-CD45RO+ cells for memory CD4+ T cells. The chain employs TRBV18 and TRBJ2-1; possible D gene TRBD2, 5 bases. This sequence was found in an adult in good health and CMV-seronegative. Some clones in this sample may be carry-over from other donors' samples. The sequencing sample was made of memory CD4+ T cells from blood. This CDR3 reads CASSPKGKRDSEQFF. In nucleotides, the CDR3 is TGTGCCAGCTCACCAAAGGGCAAGAGGGATTCTGAGCAGTTCTTC.